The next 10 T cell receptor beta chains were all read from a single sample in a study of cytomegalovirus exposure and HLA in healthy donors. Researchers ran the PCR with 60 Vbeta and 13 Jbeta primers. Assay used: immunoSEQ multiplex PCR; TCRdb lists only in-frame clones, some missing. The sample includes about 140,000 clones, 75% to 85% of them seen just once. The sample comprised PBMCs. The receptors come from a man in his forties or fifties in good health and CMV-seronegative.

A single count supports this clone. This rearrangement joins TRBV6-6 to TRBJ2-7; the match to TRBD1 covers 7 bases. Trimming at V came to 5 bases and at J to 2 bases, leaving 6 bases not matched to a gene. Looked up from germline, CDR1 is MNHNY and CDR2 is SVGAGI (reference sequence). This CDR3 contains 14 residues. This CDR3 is CASSTDREPYEQYF. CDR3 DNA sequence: TGTGCCAGCAGTACCGACAGGGAACCCTACGAGCAGTACTTC.

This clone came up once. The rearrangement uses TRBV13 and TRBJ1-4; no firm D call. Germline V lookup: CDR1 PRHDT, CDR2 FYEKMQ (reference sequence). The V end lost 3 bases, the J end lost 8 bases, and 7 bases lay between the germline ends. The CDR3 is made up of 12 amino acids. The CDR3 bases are TGTGCCAGCAGCTTTAGGAGAGAAAAACTGTTTTTT. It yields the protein CASSFRREKLFF.

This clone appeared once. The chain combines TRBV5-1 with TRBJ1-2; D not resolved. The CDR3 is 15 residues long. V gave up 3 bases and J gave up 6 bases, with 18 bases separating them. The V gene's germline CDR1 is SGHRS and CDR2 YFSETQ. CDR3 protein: CASSSLESVPDGYTF. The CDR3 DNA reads TGCGCCAGCAGCTCCCTTGAAAGCGTCCCCGATGGCTACACCTTC.

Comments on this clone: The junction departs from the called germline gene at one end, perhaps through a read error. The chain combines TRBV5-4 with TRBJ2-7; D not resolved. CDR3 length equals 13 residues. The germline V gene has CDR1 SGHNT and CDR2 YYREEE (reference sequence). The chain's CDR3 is CASSLVGSHEQYF. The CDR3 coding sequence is TGTGCCAGCAGCTTGGTTGGCTCCCACGAGCAGTACTTC.

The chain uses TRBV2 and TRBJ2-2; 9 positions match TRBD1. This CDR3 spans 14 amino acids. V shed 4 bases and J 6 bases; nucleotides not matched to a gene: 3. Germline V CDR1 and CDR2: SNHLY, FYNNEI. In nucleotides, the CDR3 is TGTGCCAGCAGTGGGGGACAGGGCTCCGGGGAGCTGTTTTTT. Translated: CASSGGQGSGELFF.

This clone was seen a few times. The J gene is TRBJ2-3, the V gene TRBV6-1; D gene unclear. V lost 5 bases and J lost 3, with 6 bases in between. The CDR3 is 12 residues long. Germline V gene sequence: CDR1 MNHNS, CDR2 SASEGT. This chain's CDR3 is CASSPFTDTQYF. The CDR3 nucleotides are TGTGCCAGCAGTCCGTTTACAGATACGCAGTATTTT.

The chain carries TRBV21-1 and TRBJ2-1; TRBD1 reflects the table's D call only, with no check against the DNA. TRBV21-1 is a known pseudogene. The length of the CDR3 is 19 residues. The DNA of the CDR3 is TGTGCCAGCAGCAAGCCACTATTGCCTCTTCAGGGGTTCTACAATGAGCAGTTCTTC. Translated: CASSKPLLPLQGFYNEQFF.

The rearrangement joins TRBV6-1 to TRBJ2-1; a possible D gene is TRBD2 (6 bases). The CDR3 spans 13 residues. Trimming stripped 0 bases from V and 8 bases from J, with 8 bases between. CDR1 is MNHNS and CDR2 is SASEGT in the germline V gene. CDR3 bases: TGTGCCAGCAGTGAAGCTGCGGGGTATGAGCAGTTCTTC. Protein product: CASSEAAGYEQFF.

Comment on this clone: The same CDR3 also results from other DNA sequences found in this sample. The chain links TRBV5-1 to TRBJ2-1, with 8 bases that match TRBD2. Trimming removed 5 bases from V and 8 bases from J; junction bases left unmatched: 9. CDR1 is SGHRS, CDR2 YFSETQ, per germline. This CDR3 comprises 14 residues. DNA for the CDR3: TGCGCCAGCAGTCCTGGAGGACTAGCAGATGAGCAGTTCTTC. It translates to CASSPGGLADEQFF.

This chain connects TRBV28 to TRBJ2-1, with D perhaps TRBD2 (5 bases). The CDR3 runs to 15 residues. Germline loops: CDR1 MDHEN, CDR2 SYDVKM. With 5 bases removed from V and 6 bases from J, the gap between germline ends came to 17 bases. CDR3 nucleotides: TGTGCCAGCAGTAAGAAGCTAATACTAGGCAATGAGCAGTTCTTC. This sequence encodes CASSKKLILGNEQFF. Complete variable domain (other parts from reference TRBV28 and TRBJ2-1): DVKVTQSSRYLVKRTGEKVFLECVQDMDHENMFWYRQDPGLGLRLIYFSYDVKMKEKGDIPEGYSVSREKKERFSLILESASTNQTSMYLCASSKKLILGNEQFFGPGTRLTVL.